This record looks at one T cell receptor (beta chain) sequence and its context. The data were obtained in a study of technical replicates of blood from several donors. CDR1 is LGHNA and CDR2 is YSLEER in the germline V gene. The CDR3 extends over 17 amino acids. J was trimmed by 5 bases and V by 0 bases; bases with no gene match: 11. Assay: immunoSEQ multiplex PCR; the TCRdb copy retains only in-frame clones and omits some. The sample yields roughly 72,000 clones, around 90% seen once. Sample: T cells isolated from PBMCs. The chain has TRBV4-3 and TRBJ2-7; 9 bases match TRBD1. The sequence came from a human donor in good health. The CDR3 here is CASSQDGGTGSSDEQYF. The CDR3 DNA follows: TGCGCCAGCAGCCAAGATGGTGGGACAGGGAGTTCGGACGAGCAGTACTTC.